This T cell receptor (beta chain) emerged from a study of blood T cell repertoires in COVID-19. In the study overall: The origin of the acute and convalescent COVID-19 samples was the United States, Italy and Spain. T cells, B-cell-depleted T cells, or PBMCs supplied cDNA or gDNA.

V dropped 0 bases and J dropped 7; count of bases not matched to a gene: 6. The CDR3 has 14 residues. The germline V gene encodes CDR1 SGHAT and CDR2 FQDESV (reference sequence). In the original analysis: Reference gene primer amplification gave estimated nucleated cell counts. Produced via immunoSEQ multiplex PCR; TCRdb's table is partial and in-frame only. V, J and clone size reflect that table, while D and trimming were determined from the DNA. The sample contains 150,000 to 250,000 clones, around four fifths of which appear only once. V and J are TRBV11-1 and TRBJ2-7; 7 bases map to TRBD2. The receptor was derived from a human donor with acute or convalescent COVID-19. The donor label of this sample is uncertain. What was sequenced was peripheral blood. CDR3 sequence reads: CASSLAAGAGEQYF. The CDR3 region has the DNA TGTGCCAGCAGCTTAGCGGCGGGAGCTGGTGAGCAGTACTTC.